Shown below are 25 T cell receptor beta chains from a single sample sequenced in a study of T-cell memory formation after mild COVID-19. Using its own MiXCR run on the 5' RACE reads, TCRdb lists one record per CDR3 protein. The sample holds over 11,000 distinct CDR3 sequences, roughly a fifth seen once. The material sequenced was PBMCs or a T cell subset sorted from them (not recorded which). The receptors were sampled from an adult woman who had mild COVID-19 (a few samples of this study predate the infection). Cell type and time point are not known.

This clonotype has at least ten counts. This chain links TRBV7-9 with TRBJ2-3, with D unresolved. The germline V and J ends were trimmed by 4 bases and 6 bases, with 8 bases remaining between them. The germline V gene has CDR1 SEHNR and CDR2 FQNEAQ (reference sequence). The CDR3 covers 12 residues. The CDR3 reads CASSSPLDTQYF. DNA for the CDR3: TGTGCCAGCAGCTCCCCGCTGGATACGCAGTATTTT. The full variable domain, rest sourced from reference TRBV7-9 and TRBJ2-3, is DTGVSQNPRHKITKRGQNVTFRCDPISEHNRLYWYRQTLGQGPEFLTYFQNEAQLEKSRLLSDRFSAERPKGSFSTLEIQRTEQGDSAMYLCASSSPLDTQYFGPGTRLTVL.

The gene calls are TRBV7-3 and TRBJ1-3; D is perhaps TRBD1 (6 bases). The CDR3 has 15 residues. V was trimmed by 1 base and J by 4 bases, leaving 11 bases between them. CDR1 and CDR2 (germline): SGHTA, FQGTGA. The CDR3 region has the DNA TGTGCCAGCAGCTTAAACGGGGGGCGCGGAAACACCATATATTTT. It is translated as CASSLNGGRGNTIYF.

In regard to this clonotype: The junction departs from germline at one end; a sequencing error may be responsible. The chain has TRBV7-6 and TRBJ2-1; maybe TRBD1 (8 bases). Germline V gene data show CDR1 as SGHVS and CDR2 as FNYEAQ. The CDR3 totals 21 residues. The CDR3 sequence is CAGSSPSEQGAVAGVVYEQFF. CDR3 coding DNA: TGTGCCGGCAGCTCGCCTTCGGAGCAGGGGGCAGTGGCGGGAGTCGTGTATGAGCAGTTCTTC.

Many counts were recorded for this clonotype. The chain combines TRBV5-4 with TRBJ2-7; D might be TRBD1 (5 bases). Trimming removed 0 bases from V and 3 bases from J, with 10 bases in between. Germline V gene sequence: CDR1 SGHNT, CDR2 YYREEE (reference sequence). There are 14 residues in the CDR3. Here the CDR3 reads CASSLGGSLYEQYF. CDR3 bases: TGTGCCAGCAGCTTGGGGGGCAGCCTCTACGAGCAGTACTTC. Full variable domain (outside the CDR3, taken from reference TRBV5-4 and TRBJ2-7): ETGVTQSPTHLIKTRGQQVTLRCSSQSGHNTVSWYQQALGQGPQFIFQYYREEENGRGNFPPRFSGLQFPNYSSELNVNALELDDSALYLCASSLGGSLYEQYFGPGTRLTVT.

This clonotype was counted at least ten times. V and J are TRBV7-9 and TRBJ2-2; D uncertain. Germline-derived CDR1 and CDR2 are SEHNR and FQNEAQ (reference sequence). CDR3 length: 13 amino acids. V lost 3 bases and J 4 bases, leaving 6 bases between the germline ends. In DNA, the CDR3 is TGTGCCAGCAGCTTTTGGGGCACCGGGGAGCTGTTTTTT. Translated: CASSFWGTGELFF.

This clonotype was recorded at least ten times. The chain uses TRBV4-1 and TRBJ1-2; D remains unclear. The CDR3 covers 12 residues. V gave up 1 base and J gave up 4 bases, with 4 bases separating them. Germline V gives CDR1 MGHRA, CDR2 YSYEKL. The CDR3 is CASSQGPYGYTF. The CDR3 DNA follows: TGCGCCAGCAGCCAAGGGCCCTATGGCTACACCTTC.

The chain is built from TRBV5-1 and TRBJ2-7, with D tentatively TRBD1 (6 bases). V was shortened by 2 bases and J by 5 bases, with 8 bases between the two germline ends. This CDR3 is 12 amino acids long. CDR1 and CDR2 (germline): SGHRS, YFSETQ. CDR3 DNA: TGCGCCAGCAGCTTTACAGGGAACGAGCAGTACTTC. It translates to CASSFTGNEQYF.

This clonotype has at least ten counts. The J gene is TRBJ1-6, the V gene TRBV25-1; no clear D. Trimming cost V 3 bases and J 8 bases, with 20 bases left between them. CDR1 is MGHDK, CDR2 SYGVNS, per germline. The CDR3 consists of 17 residues. The CDR3 sequence: CASSDWRLEASDSPLHF. CDR3 DNA sequence: TGTGCCAGCAGTGATTGGAGGTTGGAGGCCTCGGATTCACCCCTCCACTTT.

This clonotype was seen at least ten times. The J gene is TRBJ2-1, the V gene TRBV20-1; 9 nucleotides line up with TRBD2. V was clipped by 6 bases and J by 8 bases; unmatched bases: 11. CDR1 is DFQATT, CDR2 SNEGSKA, per germline (reference sequence). The CDR3 totals 14 residues. The CDR3 DNA follows: TGCAGTGCCCACCGGCGGGGGGGCCGGGATGAGCAGTTCTTC. Amino acid sequence: CSAHRRGGRDEQFF.

This clonotype has ten or more counts. The chain joins TRBV24-1 to TRBJ2-5; 8 positions match TRBD1. The CDR3 has 17 amino acids. CDR1 KGHDR and CDR2 SFDVKD come from the germline V gene. The V segment lost 2 bases and the J segment 1 base; nucleotides outside the gene matches: 8. The CDR3 loop reads CATSDSPGQAAQETQYF. The CDR3 nucleotides read TGTGCCACCAGTGATTCTCCGGGACAGGCCGCCCAAGAGACCCAGTACTTC.

The rearrangement uses TRBV12-3 or TRBV12-4 and TRBJ2-1; 10 bases are shared with TRBD2. V lost 5 bases and J lost 9; bases outside the gene matches: 10. This CDR3 spans 15 amino acids. The CDR3: CASSPLSGGASEQFF. In nucleotides, the CDR3 is TGTGCCAGCAGTCCCCTCAGCGGGGGGGCATCTGAGCAGTTCTTC.

The table lists this clonotype with many counts. This chain connects TRBV5-5 to TRBJ2-7, with D unresolved. V shed 0 bases and J shed 6 bases, with 16 bases lying between them. Per the germline V gene, CDR1 is SGHKS and CDR2 is YYEKEE (reference sequence). This CDR3 is built from 15 residues. Here the CDR3 DNA reads TGTGCCAGCAGCTTGGTTGGCGCTCTACTGTCCGAGCAGTACTTC. This sequence encodes CASSLVGALLSEQYF.

This clonotype was picked up many times. J is TRBJ2-5 and V is TRBV24-1, with 7 bases matching TRBD2. The CDR3 extends over 16 amino acids. After removal of 0 bases from V and 5 bases from J, the junction contained 8 bases not matched to a gene. From germline, CDR1 is KGHDR and CDR2 SFDVKD. CDR3 bases: TGTGCCACCAGTGATTTGCGGGAGGTCGGCGGGGAGACCCAGTACTTC. This gives the protein CATSDLREVGGETQYF.

This clonotype was counted many times. The chain is built from TRBV24-1 and TRBJ1-1; D is undetermined. Germline assignment: CDR1 KGHDR and CDR2 SFDVKD. The CDR3 length is 12 residues. V lost 3 bases and J lost 7, with 8 bases in between. CDR3 in DNA: TGTGCCACCAGTGATGTAGGCCATGAAGCTTTCTTT. It encodes CATSDVGHEAFF.

This clonotype was observed many times. The V gene is TRBV4-3, the J gene TRBJ2-2; D is undetermined. Germline values: CDR1 LGHNA, CDR2 YSLEER. Deletions cut 4 bases from V and 0 bases from J, with 12 bases between. This CDR3 is built from 16 residues. The CDR3, as DNA: TGCGCCAGCAGCCCGTACCTCGGCGCGAACACCGGGGAGCTGTTTTTT. This codes for CASSPYLGANTGELFF.

There are many counts of this clonotype. CDR3 sequence reads: CASSLSHGYTF. CDR3 nucleotides: TGTGCCAGCAGTTTGTCCCATGGCTACACCTTC. The V and J genes are TRBV12-3 or TRBV12-4 and TRBJ1-2; D not certain. This CDR3 is 11 amino acids long. Trimming left V 3 bases short and J 6 bases short, with 5 bases between.

This clonotype was counted ten times or more. V gene TRBV5-6 combines with J gene TRBJ1-1, with D hard to call. The CDR3 is made up of 16 amino acids. V lost 1 base to trimming and J lost 0 bases, with 13 bases between them. Germline V gives CDR1 SGHDT, CDR2 YYEEEE. The chain's CDR3 is CASSLNLGIMNTEAFF. CDR3 bases: TGTGCCAGCAGCTTGAATTTGGGGATCATGAACACTGAAGCTTTCTTT.

Ten or more counts support this clonotype. The chain is built from TRBV20-1 and TRBJ2-7; 12 nucleotides line up with TRBD2. Germline V gene data show CDR1 as DFQATT and CDR2 as SNEGSKA (reference sequence). The V segment lost 0 bases and the J segment 4 bases; nucleotides outside the gene matches: 4. The CDR3 is 15 amino acids. The CDR3 DNA reads TGCAGTGCTAGAGAACTAGCGGGGGGCCGTTACGAGCAGTACTTC. This encodes CSARELAGGRYEQYF.

This clonotype was found many times. The rearrangement joins TRBV4-2 to TRBJ1-2, with D tentatively TRBD1 (5 bases). The CDR3 covers 15 residues. The V gene lost 0 bases and the J gene lost 3 bases, with 11 bases spanning the gap. Per germline, CDR1 LGHNA and CDR2 YNFKEQ. Written as DNA, the CDR3 is TGTGCCAGCAGCCAAGATCGGGACGCCGACTATGGCTACACCTTC. Amino acids: CASSQDRDADYGYTF.

This clonotype has a count of ten or more. This chain joins TRBV27 and TRBJ2-3; D perhaps matches TRBD1 (6 bases). The CDR3 loop spans 17 amino acids. The V end lost 2 bases, the J end lost 0 bases, and 15 bases lay between the germline ends. Per germline, CDR1 MNHEY and CDR2 SMNVEV (reference sequence). CDR3 sequence reads: CASSLEPGAPSTDTQYF. The CDR3, as DNA: TGTGCCAGCAGTTTAGAACCAGGGGCCCCAAGCACAGATACGCAGTATTTT.

The sample holds one count of this clonotype. The V and J genes are TRBV6-1 and TRBJ2-4; D ambiguous. The CDR3 totals 13 residues. V lost 0 bases to trimming and J lost 9 bases, with 9 bases between them. Germline values: CDR1 MNHNS, CDR2 SASEGT. This chain's CDR3 is CASSEAWSSIQYF. CDR3 sequence (DNA): TGTGCCAGCAGTGAAGCGTGGAGTTCCATTCAGTACTTC.

This clonotype was recorded at least ten times. This chain joins TRBV30 and TRBJ1-4; D is ambiguous. The CDR3 has 12 residues. The germline CDR1 and CDR2 sequences are GTSNPN and SVGIG (reference sequence). V gave up 1 base and J gave up 8 bases, with 8 bases separating them. The CDR3 spells CAWSGDQEKLFF. CDR3 DNA sequence: TGTGCCTGGAGTGGCGACCAGGAAAAACTGTTTTTT.

This clonotype showed up just a few times. The V gene is TRBV6-1, the J gene TRBJ1-5; D unclear. V lost 6 bases, J lost 3 bases, and 18 bases lay in between. The CDR3 runs 16 residues. The germline V gene has CDR1 MNHNS and CDR2 SASEGT. The CDR3: CASSYGPHSYNQPQHF. The CDR3 DNA sequence: TGTGCCAGCAGCTATGGACCGCATTCTTACAATCAGCCCCAGCATTTT.

This clonotype was found many times. The chain employs TRBV12-3 or TRBV12-4 and TRBJ2-7; 7 bases match TRBD2. The length of the CDR3 is 15 residues. V was clipped by 3 bases and J by 5 bases; unmatched bases: 10. This CDR3 is CASSFKVAGDHEQYF. The CDR3 nucleotides are TGTGCCAGCAGTTTTAAAGTGGCGGGAGACCACGAGCAGTACTTC.

In nucleotides, the CDR3 is TGTGCCAGCAGTTCCACCGCGGCCACAGATACGCAGTATTTT. Protein sequence: CASSSTAATDTQYF. The chain couples TRBV12-3 or TRBV12-4 to TRBJ2-3; D uncertain. The CDR3 consists of 14 residues. Trimming took 4 bases from V and 2 from J, leaving 10 bases between them.